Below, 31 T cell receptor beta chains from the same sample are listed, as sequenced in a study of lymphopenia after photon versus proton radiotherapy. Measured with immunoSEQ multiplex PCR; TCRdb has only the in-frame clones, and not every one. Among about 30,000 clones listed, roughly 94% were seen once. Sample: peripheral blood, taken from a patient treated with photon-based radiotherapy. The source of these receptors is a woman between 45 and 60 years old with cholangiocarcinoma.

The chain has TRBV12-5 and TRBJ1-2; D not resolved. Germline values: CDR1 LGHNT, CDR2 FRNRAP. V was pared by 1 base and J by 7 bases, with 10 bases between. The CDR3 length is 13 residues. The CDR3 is CASGLGGMRGYTF. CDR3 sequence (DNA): TGTGCTAGTGGTTTGGGAGGGATGCGTGGCTACACCTTC.

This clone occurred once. The CDR3 nucleotides read TGTGCCAGCAGCGCCATAACAGGGGTCGAGCAGTACTTC. It codes for CASSAITGVEQYF. The chain is built from TRBV9 and TRBJ2-7; 7 nucleotides line up with TRBD1. V lost 3 bases to trimming and J lost 6 bases; unmatched junction nucleotides: 6. The CDR3 totals 13 residues. Germline V gives CDR1 SGDLS, CDR2 YYNGEE.

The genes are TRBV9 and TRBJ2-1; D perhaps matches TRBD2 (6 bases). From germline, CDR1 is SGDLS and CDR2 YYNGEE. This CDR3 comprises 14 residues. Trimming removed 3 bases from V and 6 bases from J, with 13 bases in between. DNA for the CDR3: TGTGCCAGCAGCGGGGGACTTACAACCAATGAGCAGTTCTTC. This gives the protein CASSGGLTTNEQFF.

The CDR3 DNA is TGTGCCAGCAGCCAGAGCGACAGAACTAACACCGGGGAGCTGTTTTTT. It yields the protein CASSQSDRTNTGELFF. The rearrangement links TRBV27 to TRBJ2-2; tentative D call: TRBD1 (5 bases). This CDR3 comprises 16 residues. The V gene's germline CDR1 is MNHEY and CDR2 SMNVEV (reference sequence). The ends were cut back, 6 bases at V and 2 bases at J, with 16 bases in the middle.

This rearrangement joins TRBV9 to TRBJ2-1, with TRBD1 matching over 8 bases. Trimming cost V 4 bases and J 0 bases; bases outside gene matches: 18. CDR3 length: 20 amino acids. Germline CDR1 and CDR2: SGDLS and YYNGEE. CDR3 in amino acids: CASSSLAQGAATPSYNEQFF. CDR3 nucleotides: TGTGCCAGCAGCTCCCTCGCTCAGGGGGCGGCCACCCCCTCCTACAATGAGCAGTTCTTC. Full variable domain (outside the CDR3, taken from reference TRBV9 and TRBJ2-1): DSGVTQTPKHLITATGQRVTLRCSPRSGDLSVYWYQQSLDQGLQFLIQYYNGEERAKGNILERFSAQQFPDLHSELNLSSLELGDSALYFCASSSLAQGAATPSYNEQFFGPGTRLTVL.

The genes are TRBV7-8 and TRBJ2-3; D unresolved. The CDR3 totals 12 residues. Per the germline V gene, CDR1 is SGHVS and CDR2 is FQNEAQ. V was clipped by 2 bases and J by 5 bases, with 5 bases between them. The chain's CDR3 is CASSLWGDTQYF. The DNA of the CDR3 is TGTGCCAGCAGCTTATGGGGAGATACGCAGTATTTT.

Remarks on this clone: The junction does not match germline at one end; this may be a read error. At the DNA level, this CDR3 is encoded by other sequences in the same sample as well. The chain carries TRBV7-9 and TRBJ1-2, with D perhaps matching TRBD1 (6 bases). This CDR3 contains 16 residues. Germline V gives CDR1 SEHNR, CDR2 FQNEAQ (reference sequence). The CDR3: CASSLRSGGRVYGYTF. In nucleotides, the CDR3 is TGCGCCAGCAGCTTAAGGTCCGGGGGCCGTGTCTATGGCTACACCTTC.

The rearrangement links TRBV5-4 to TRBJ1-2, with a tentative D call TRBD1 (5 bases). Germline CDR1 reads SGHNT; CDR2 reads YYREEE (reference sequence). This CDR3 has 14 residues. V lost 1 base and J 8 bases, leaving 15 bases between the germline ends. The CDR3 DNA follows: TGTGCCAGCAGCTTGAGACAGTATCTAGAGGGCTACACCTTC. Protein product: CASSLRQYLEGYTF.

The CDR3 here is CASSQQGSYGTEAFF. As DNA, the CDR3 is TGTGCCAGCAGTCAACAGGGTTCGTACGGCACTGAAGCTTTCTTT. The chain uses TRBV6-6 and TRBJ1-1; a possible D gene is TRBD1 (6 bases). CDR1 is MNHNY and CDR2 is SVGAGI in the germline V gene (reference sequence). Trimming took 5 bases from V and 4 from J, leaving 17 bases between them. The CDR3 sequence is 15 residues long.

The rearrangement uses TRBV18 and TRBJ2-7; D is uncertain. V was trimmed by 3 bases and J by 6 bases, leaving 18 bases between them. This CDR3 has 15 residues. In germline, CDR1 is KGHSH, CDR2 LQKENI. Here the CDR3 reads CASSPATPLTAEQYF. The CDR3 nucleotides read TGTGCCAGCTCACCCGCGACTCCCCTCACGGCCGAGCAGTACTTC.

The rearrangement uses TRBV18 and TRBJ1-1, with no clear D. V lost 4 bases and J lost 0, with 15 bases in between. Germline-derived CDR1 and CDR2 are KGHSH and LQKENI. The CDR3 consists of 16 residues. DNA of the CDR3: TGTGCCAGCTCACGTGGAGACAACTGGGTGAACACTGAAGCTTTCTTT. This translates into CASSRGDNWVNTEAFF.

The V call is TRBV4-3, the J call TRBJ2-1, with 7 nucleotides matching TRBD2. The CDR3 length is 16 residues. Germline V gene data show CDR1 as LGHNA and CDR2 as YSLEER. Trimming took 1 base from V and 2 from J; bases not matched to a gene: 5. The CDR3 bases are TGCGCCAGCAGCCAAGGGGCTAGCGGAACCTACAATGAGCAGTTCTTC. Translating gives CASSQGASGTYNEQFF.

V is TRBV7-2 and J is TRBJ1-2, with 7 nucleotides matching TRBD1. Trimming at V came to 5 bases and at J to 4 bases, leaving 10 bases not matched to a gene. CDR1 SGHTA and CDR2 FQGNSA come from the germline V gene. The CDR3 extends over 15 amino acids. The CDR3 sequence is CASSLRDSRRYGYTF. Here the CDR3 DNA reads TGTGCCAGCAGCCTACGGGACAGCCGACGCTATGGCTACACCTTC.

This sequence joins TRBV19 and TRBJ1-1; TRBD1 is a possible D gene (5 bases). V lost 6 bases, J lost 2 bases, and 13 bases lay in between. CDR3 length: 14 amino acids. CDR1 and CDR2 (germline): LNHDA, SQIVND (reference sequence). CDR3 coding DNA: TGTGCCAGTAGCCAGACAGTGACTAACACTGAAGCTTTCTTT. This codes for CASSQTVTNTEAFF.

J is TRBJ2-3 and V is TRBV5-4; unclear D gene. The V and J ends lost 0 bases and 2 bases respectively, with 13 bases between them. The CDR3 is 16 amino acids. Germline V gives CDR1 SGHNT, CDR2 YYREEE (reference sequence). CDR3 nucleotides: TGTGCCAGCAGCTTGGGAGGATATCACCCCACAGATACGCAGTATTTT. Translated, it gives CASSLGGYHPTDTQYF.

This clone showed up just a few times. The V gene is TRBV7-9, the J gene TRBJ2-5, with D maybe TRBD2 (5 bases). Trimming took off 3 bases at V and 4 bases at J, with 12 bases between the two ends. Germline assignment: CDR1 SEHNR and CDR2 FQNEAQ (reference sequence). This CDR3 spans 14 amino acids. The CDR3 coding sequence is TGTGCCAGCAGCTTTGCGCTAGCCCGAGAGACCCAGTACTTC. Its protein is CASSFALARETQYF.

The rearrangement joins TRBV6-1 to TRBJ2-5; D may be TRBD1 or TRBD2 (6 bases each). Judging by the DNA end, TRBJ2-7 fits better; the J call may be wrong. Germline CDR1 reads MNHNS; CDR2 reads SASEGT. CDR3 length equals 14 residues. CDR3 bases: TGTGCCAGCAGTGAAGTAGGGGGGCTCCACGAGCAGTACTTC. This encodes CASSEVGGLHEQYF.

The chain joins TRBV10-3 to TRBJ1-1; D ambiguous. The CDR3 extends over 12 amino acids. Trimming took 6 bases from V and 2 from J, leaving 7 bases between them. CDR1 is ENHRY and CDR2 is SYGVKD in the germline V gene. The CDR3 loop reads CAIRSINTEAFF. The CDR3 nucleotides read TGTGCCATCAGATCTATCAACACTGAAGCTTTCTTT.

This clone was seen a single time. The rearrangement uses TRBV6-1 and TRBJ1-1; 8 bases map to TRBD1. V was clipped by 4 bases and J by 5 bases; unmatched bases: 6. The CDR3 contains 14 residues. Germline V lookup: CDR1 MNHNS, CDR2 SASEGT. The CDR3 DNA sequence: TGTGCCAGCAGTGCCGTCAGGGGGCCAACTGAAGCTTTCTTT. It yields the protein CASSAVRGPTEAFF.

The CDR3 region is CASSLDIPDRLGATF. DNA of the CDR3: TGTGCCAGCAGCTTAGATATTCCGGACAGATTAGGTGCCACCTTC. The rearrangement joins TRBV7-9 to TRBJ1-2, with a weak D call TRBD1 (6 bases). The CDR3 is made up of 15 amino acids. V was pared by 1 base and J by 13 bases, with 22 bases between. Germline CDR1 SEHNR, CDR2 FQNEAQ (reference sequence).

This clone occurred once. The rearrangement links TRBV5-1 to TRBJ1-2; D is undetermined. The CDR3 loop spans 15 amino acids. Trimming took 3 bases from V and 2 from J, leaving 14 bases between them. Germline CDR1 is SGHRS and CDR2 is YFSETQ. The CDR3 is CASSSLWESNYGYTF. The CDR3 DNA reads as TGCGCCAGCAGCTCTCTATGGGAGAGCAACTATGGCTACACCTTC.

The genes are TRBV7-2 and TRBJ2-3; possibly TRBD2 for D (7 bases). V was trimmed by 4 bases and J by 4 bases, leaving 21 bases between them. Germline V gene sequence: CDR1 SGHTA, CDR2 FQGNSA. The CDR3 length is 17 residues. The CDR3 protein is CASSSPDGRGGSDTQYF. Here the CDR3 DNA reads TGTGCCAGCAGCTCCCCAGATGGGAGGGGGGGCTCAGATACGCAGTATTTT.

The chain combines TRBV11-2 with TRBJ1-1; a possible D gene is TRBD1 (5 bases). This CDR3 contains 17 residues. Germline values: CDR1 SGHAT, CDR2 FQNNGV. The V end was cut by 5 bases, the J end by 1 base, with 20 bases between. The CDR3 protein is CASSLAPGRRENTEAFF. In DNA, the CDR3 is TGTGCCAGCAGCCTGGCCCCGGGACGGCGGGAGAACACTGAAGCTTTCTTT.

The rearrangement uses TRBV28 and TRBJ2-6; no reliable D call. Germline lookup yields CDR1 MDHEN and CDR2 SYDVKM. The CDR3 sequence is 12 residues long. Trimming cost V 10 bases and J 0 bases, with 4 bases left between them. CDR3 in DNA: TGTGCCATTCCCTCTGGGGCCAACGTCCTGACTTTC. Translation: CAIPSGANVLTF.

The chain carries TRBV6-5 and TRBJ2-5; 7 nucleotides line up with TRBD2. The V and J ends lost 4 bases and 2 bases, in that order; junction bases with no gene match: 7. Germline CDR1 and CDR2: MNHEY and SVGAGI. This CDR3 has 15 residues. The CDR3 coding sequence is TGTGCCAGCAGTTCGGGGGGTGCGGGTCAAGAGACCCAGTACTTC. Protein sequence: CASSSGGAGQETQYF.

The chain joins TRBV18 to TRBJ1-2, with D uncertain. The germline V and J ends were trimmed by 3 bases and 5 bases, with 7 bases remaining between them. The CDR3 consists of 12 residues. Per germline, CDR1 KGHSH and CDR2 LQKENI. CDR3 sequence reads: CASSPGAYGYTF. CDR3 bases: TGTGCCAGCTCACCGGGAGCGTATGGCTACACCTTC.

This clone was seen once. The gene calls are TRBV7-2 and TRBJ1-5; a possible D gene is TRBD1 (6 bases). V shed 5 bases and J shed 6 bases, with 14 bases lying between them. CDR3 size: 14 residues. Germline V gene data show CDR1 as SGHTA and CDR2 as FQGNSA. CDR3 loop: CASSERQVFQPQHF. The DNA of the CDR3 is TGTGCCAGCAGCGAGCGACAGGTTTTTCAGCCCCAGCATTTT. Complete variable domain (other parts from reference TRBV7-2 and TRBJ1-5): GAGVSQSPSNKVTEKGKDVELRCDPISGHTALYWYRQSLGQGLEFLIYFQGNSAPDKSGLPSDRFSAERTGGSVSTLTIQRTQQEDSAVYLCASSERQVFQPQHFGDGTRLSIL.

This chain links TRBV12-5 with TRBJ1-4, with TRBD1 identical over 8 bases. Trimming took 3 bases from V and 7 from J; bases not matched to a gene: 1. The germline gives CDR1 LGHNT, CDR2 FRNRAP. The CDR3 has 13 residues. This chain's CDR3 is CASGFDRGEKLFF. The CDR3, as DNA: TGTGCTAGTGGTTTTGACAGGGGTGAAAAACTGTTTTTT. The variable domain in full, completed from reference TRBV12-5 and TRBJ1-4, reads DARVTQTPRHKVTEMGQEVTMRCQPILGHNTVFWYRQTMMQGLELLAYFRNRAPLDDSGMPKDRFSAEMPDATLATLKIQPSEPRDSAVYFCASGFDRGEKLFFGSGTQLSVL.

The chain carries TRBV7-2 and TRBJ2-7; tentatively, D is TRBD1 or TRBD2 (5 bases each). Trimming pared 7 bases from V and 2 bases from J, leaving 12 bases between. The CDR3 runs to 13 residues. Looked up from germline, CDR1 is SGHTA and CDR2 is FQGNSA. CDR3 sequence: CASNPGRAYEQYF. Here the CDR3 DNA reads TGTGCCAGCAACCCGGGGCGGGCCTACGAGCAGTACTTC.

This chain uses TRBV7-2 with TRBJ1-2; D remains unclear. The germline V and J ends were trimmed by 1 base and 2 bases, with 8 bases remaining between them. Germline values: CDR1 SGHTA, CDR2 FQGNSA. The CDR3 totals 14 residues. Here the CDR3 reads CASSLESVNYGYTF. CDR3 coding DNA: TGTGCCAGCAGCTTAGAGTCAGTGAACTATGGCTACACCTTC.

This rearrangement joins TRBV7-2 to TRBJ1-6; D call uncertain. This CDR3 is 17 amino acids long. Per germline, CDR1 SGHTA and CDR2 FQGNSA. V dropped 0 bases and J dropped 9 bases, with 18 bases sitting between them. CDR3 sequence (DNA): TGTGCCAGCAGCTTAGCCTTCCTAAGGGATCAATTTTCACCCCTCCACTTT. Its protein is CASSLAFLRDQFSPLHF.